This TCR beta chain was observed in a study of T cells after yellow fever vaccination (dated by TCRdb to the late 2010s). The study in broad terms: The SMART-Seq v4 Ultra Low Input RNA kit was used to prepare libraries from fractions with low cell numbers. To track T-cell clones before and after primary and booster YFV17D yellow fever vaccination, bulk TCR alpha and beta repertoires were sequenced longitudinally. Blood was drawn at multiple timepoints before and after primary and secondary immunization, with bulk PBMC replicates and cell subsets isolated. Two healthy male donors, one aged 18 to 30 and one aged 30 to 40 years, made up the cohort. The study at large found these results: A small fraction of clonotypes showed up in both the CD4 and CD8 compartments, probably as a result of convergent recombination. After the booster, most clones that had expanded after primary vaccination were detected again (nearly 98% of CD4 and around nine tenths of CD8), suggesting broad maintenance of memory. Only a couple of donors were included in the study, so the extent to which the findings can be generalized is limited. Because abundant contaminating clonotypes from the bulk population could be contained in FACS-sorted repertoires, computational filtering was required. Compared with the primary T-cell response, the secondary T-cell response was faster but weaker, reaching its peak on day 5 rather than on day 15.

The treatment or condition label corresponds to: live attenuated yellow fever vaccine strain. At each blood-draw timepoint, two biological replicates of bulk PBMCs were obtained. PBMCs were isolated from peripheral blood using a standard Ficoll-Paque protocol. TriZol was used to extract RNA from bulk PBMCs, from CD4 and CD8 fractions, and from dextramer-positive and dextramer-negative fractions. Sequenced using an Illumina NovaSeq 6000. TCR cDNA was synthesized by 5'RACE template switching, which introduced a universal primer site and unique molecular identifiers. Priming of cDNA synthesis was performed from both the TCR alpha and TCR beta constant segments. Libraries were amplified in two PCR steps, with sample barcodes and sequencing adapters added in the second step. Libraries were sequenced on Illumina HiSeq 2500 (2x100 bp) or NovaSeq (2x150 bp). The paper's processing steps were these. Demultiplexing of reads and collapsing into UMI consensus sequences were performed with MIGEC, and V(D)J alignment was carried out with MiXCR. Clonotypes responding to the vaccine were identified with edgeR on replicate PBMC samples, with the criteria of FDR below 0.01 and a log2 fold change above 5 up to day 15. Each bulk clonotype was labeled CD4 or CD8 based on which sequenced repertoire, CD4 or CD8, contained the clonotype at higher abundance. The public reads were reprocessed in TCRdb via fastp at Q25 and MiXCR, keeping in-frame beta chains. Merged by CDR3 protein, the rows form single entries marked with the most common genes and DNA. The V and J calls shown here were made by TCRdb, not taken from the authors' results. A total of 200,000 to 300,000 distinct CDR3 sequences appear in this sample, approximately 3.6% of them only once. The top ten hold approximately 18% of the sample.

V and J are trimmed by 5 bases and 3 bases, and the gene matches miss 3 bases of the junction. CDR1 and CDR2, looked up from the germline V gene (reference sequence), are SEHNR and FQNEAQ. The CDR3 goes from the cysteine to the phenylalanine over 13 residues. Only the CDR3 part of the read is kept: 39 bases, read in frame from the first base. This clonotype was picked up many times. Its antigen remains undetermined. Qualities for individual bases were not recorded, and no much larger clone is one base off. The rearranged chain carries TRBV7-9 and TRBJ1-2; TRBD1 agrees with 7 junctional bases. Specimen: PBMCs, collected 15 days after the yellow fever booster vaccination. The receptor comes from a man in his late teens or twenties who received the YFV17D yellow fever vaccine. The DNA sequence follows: TGTGCCAGCAGCCGGACAGGAGACTATGGCTACACCTTC. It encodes CASSRTGDYGYTF. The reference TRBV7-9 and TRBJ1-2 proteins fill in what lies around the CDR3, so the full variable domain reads DTGVSQNPRHKITKRGQNVTFRCDPISEHNRLYWYRQTLGQGPEFLTYFQNEAQLEKSRLLSDRFSAERPKGSFSTLEIQRTEQGDSAMYLCASSRTGDYGYTFGSGTRLTVV.